This TCR beta chain was recorded in a study of Graves' ophthalmopathy and Graves' hyperthyroidism. The PBMCs were taken from approximately 9.7 ml of fresh peripheral blood. Losses at the gene ends were 7 bases for V and 7 bases for J; bases not matched to a gene: 8. The CDR3 is made up of 15 amino acids. Germline V gene lookup returns CDR1 MDHEN and CDR2 SYDVKM. The authors amplified TCR beta CDR3 regions, and they did so from RNA transcripts for repertoire sequencing. HTBI-primed first-round RT-PCR preceded second-round multiplex PCR. TCRdb fed the multiplex PCR reads into MiXCR, producing one record per CDR3 protein. The profile shows about 410,000 distinct CDR3 sequences, approximately 20% of them singletons. This clonotype showed up many times.

The TCR originated in a woman between 18 and 29 years old with Graves' ophthalmopathy. Sequenced sample: peripheral blood. The chain is built from TRBV28 and TRBJ1-6; 9 bases match TRBD1. CDR3 nucleotides: TGTGCCAGCAACCTCCGTGGGACAGGGAATTCACCCCTCCACTTT. Translation: CASNLRGTGNSPLHF.